Presented here are 18 T cell receptor beta chains from one specimen sequenced in a study of control samples from healthy donors and cancer patients. Assay used: immunoSEQ multiplex PCR; TCRdb lists only in-frame clones, some missing. The sample lists approximately 220,000 clones, 85% to 95% occurring once. The specimen was blood. Receptor source: a man aged 50-60 years in good health.

The chain joins TRBV24-1 to TRBJ1-1, with a possible D match to TRBD1 (6 bases). Trimming took off 6 bases at V and 1 base at J, with 14 bases between the two ends. The length of the CDR3 is 15 residues. Germline loops: CDR1 KGHDR, CDR2 SFDVKD. CDR3 region: CATSRTGSTNTEAFF. The CDR3 nucleotides read TGTGCCACCAGTCGAACAGGGAGTACGAACACTGAAGCTTTCTTT.

The V gene is TRBV6-2 or TRBV6-3, the J gene TRBJ2-5; 9 bases are shared with TRBD2. The CDR3 extends over 17 amino acids. Germline CDR1 MNHEY, CDR2 SVGEGT. V lost 0 bases, J lost 4 bases, and 9 bases stayed unmatched. CDR3 nucleotides: TGTGCCAGCAGTTACTCTTTTGCGGGGGGGCCAGCAGAGACCCAGTACTTC. It translates to CASSYSFAGGPAETQYF.

The CDR3 loop is CASSLTGESGELFF. DNA for the CDR3: TGTGCCAGCAGCTTAACAGGGGAAAGCGGGGAGCTGTTTTTT. V is TRBV7-3 and J is TRBJ2-2, with D possibly matching TRBD1 (5 bases). The CDR3 loop spans 14 amino acids. Looked up from germline, CDR1 is SGHTA and CDR2 is FQGTGA. V dropped 0 bases and J dropped 7 bases, with 9 bases sitting between them. The entire variable domain, with the rest obtained from reference TRBV7-3 and TRBJ2-2, is as follows: GAGVSQTPSNKVTEKGKYVELRCDPISGHTALYWYRQSLGQGPEFLIYFQGTGAADDSGLPNDRFFAVRPEGSVSTLKIQRTERGDSAVYLCASSLTGESGELFFGEGSRLTVL.

This chain connects TRBV28 to TRBJ2-1; 11 nucleotides agree with TRBD2. The V and J ends lost 9 bases and 5 bases, in that order; junction bases with no gene match: 18. This CDR3 comprises 18 residues. CDR1 is MDHEN and CDR2 is SYDVKM in the germline V gene. CDR3 nucleotide sequence: TGTGCCAGTATTAGTCGAACTAGCGGGGGCCGCAAACACAATGAGCAGTTCTTC. Translation gives CASISRTSGGRKHNEQFF.

The chain employs TRBV15 and TRBJ2-5; TRBD2 is a possible D gene (5 bases). There are 15 residues in the CDR3. CDR1 and CDR2 (germline): LNHNV, YYDKDF (reference sequence). Trimming shortened V by 1 base and J by 2 bases, and 11 bases separated the two germline ends. CDR3 bases: TGTGCCACCAGCAGAGGAATCGGGAATCAAGAGACCCAGTACTTC. This codes for CATSRGIGNQETQYF.

V gene TRBV7-3 combines with J gene TRBJ1-1; D unclear. From germline, CDR1 is SGHTA and CDR2 FQGTGA. V lost 3 bases and J lost 3, with 8 bases in between. The CDR3 sequence is 13 residues long. The chain's CDR3 is CASSFGPYTEAFF. The CDR3 DNA reads TGTGCCAGCAGCTTCGGACCATACACTGAAGCTTTCTTT.

The V gene is TRBV29-1, the J gene TRBJ1-1; 9 nucleotides line up with TRBD1. The trim removed 7 bases at V and 4 bases at J, leaving 7 bases unmatched. CDR3 length: 13 amino acids. Germline CDR1 reads SQVTM; CDR2 reads ANQGSEA. As DNA, the CDR3 is TGCAGCGGCATCCGGGACAGGGCCACTGAAGCTTTCTTT. Its protein product is CSGIRDRATEAFF.

The chain couples TRBV28 to TRBJ1-2; D gene unclear. Deletions cut 7 bases from V and 0 bases from J, with 12 bases between. This CDR3 spans 14 amino acids. The germline V gene encodes CDR1 MDHEN and CDR2 SYDVKM. The CDR3, as DNA: TGTGCCAGCAAATCGGGCAGAACTAACTATGGCTACACCTTC. This translates into CASKSGRTNYGYTF.

This clone was picked up one time. The gene calls are TRBV19 and TRBJ1-2, with D maybe TRBD1 (5 bases). The V end was cut by 6 bases, the J end by 8 bases, with 13 bases between. The germline gives CDR1 LNHDA, CDR2 SQIVND (reference sequence). The CDR3 covers 12 residues. For the CDR3, the DNA is TGTGCCAGTAGCGGGGCTACGCGCGGCTACACCTTC. Translating it yields CASSGATRGYTF.

The CDR3 DNA reads as TGTGCCAGCAGCATTGACAGGGAAGATACGCAGTATTTT. This gives the protein CASSIDREDTQYF. The chain is built from TRBV7-2 and TRBJ2-3; TRBD1 matches 7 bases. Per the germline V gene, CDR1 is SGHTA and CDR2 is FQGNSA. This CDR3 region has 13 residues. Trimming at V came to 5 bases and at J to 5 bases, leaving 4 bases not matched to a gene.

The chain links TRBV7-9 to TRBJ1-6; unclear D gene. The length of the CDR3 is 15 residues. CDR1 and CDR2 (germline): SEHNR, FQNEAQ (reference sequence). V was clipped by 0 bases and J by 8 bases, with 11 bases between them. The CDR3 here is CASSLALGRDSPLHF. The CDR3, as DNA: TGTGCCAGCAGCTTAGCGTTGGGGAGGGATTCACCCCTCCACTTT.

This chain joins TRBV10-3 and TRBJ2-1; D is perhaps TRBD2 (6 bases). V lost 6 bases and J 7 bases, leaving 16 bases between the germline ends. Per the germline V gene, CDR1 is ENHRY and CDR2 is SYGVKD. CDR3 length: 14 residues. CDR3 coding DNA: TGTGCCATCAGCCGGGGAGGCCTGGGAAATGAGCAGTTCTTC. It translates to CAISRGGLGNEQFF.

The chain uses TRBV27 and TRBJ1-6; 9 positions match TRBD1. The CDR3 runs to 15 residues. V dropped 1 base and J dropped 9; count of bases not matched to a gene: 4. The germline V gene has CDR1 MNHEY and CDR2 SMNVEV (reference sequence). The CDR3 protein is CASSLWDRASSPLHF. For the CDR3, the DNA is TGTGCCAGCAGTTTATGGGACAGGGCGAGTTCACCCCTCCACTTT.

The chain recombines TRBV5-1 with TRBJ1-1; possible D gene TRBD1, 6 bases. The CDR3 contains 14 residues. Trimming left V 0 bases short and J 5 bases short, with 11 bases between. Germline CDR1 reads SGHRS; CDR2 reads YFSETQ. CDR3 coding DNA: TGCGCCAGCAGCTTGGGGGGGCCGGGTACTGAAGCTTTCTTT. It yields the protein CASSLGGPGTEAFF.

The chain uses TRBV19 and TRBJ1-5; D is uncertain. Germline CDR1 LNHDA, CDR2 SQIVND (reference sequence). With 5 bases removed from V and 3 bases from J, the gap between germline ends came to 14 bases. The CDR3 loop spans 15 amino acids. The CDR3 bases are TGTGCCAGTAGTTCCTTCGGACTGTACAATCAGCCCCAGCATTTT. Translation gives CASSSFGLYNQPQHF.

This chain uses TRBV4-3 with TRBJ2-3, with TRBD1 matching over 7 bases. CDR1 LGHNA and CDR2 YSLEER come from the germline V gene. The CDR3 totals 17 residues. V dropped 1 base and J dropped 5; count of bases not matched to a gene: 12. Here the CDR3 DNA reads TGCGCCAGCAGCCAAGTCGCACGGCCCAACAGGGGAGATACGCAGTATTTT. This sequence encodes CASSQVARPNRGDTQYF.

The V call is TRBV7-2, the J call TRBJ2-7; 8 bases align to TRBD1. Germline CDR1 SGHTA, CDR2 FQGNSA. The CDR3 totals 14 residues. J lost 1 base, V lost 5 bases, and 4 bases had no gene match. CDR3 sequence: CASSPGQASYEQYF. Written as DNA, the CDR3 is TGTGCCAGCAGCCCGGGACAGGCTTCCTACGAGCAGTACTTC.

The chain is built from TRBV6-1 and TRBJ1-2; D gene unclear. CDR3 length equals 12 residues. CDR1 is MNHNS and CDR2 is SASEGT in the germline V gene. The ends were cut back, 3 bases at V and 5 bases at J, with 7 bases in the middle. Here the CDR3 reads CASSDRKYGYTF. The CDR3 DNA reads TGTGCCAGCAGTGACCGAAAGTATGGCTACACCTTC.